The rows below give T cell receptor beta chains drawn from one sample of a study of blood T cell repertoires in COVID-19. The assay was immunoSEQ multiplex PCR, and TCRdb's table has in-frame clones only and misses some. The sample has 85,000 to 110,000 clones, 70% to 90% seen once. Material: peripheral blood. All receptors derive from a man aged 45-60 years in a cohort sampled during active COVID-19. The CDR3 runs from the conserved cysteine through the conserved F or W. The D gene is left open where the match is weak. Size values are once, few and many counts, or a class for expanded clones, and some rows have none.

D gene: -
J gene: TRBJ2-3
V gene: TRBV24-1
clone size: -
CDR3 DNA: TGTGCCACCAGTGATCCGGTTGTACAGGAGAACACAGATACGCAGTATTTT
CDR3 protein: CATSDPVVQENTDTQYF

D gene: -
J gene: TRBJ2-6
V gene: TRBV6-6
clone size: -
CDR3 DNA: TGTGCCTCTGGGCTTAACTCTGGGGCCAACGTCCTGACTTTC
CDR3 protein: CASGLNSGANVLTF

D gene: -
J gene: TRBJ1-3
V gene: TRBV5-6
clone size: -
CDR3 DNA: TGTGCCAGCAGCTTACAGGGCAAATCTGGAAACACCATATATTTT
CDR3 protein: CASSLQGKSGNTIYF

D gene: TRBD2
J gene: TRBJ2-2
V gene: TRBV24-1
clone size: -
CDR3 DNA: TGTGCCACCAGTGACCCACTAGCGGGGAACCGAGCGAACACCGGGGAGCTGTTTTTT
CDR3 protein: CATSDPLAGNRANTGELFF

D gene: TRBD2
J gene: TRBJ2-5
V gene: TRBV19
clone size: -
CDR3 DNA: TGTGCCAGTAGCGCTCGCGGGACTAGAGAAGAGACCCAGTACTTC
CDR3 protein: CASSARGTREETQYF

D gene: TRBD2
J gene: TRBJ2-1
V gene: TRBV6-4
clone size: -
CDR3 DNA: TGTGCCAGCAGTGCTCTAGCGGGGGCCAACAATGAGCAGTTCTTC
CDR3 protein: CASSALAGANNEQFF

D gene: -
J gene: TRBJ1-1
V gene: TRBV5-4
clone size: -
CDR3 DNA: TGTGCCAGCAGCGCAGACATACTCCGGACTGAAGCTTTCTTT
CDR3 protein: CASSADILRTEAFF

D gene: TRBD2
J gene: TRBJ2-3
V gene: TRBV29-1
clone size: -
CDR3 DNA: TGCAGCGTTTTAGCGGGGGGGCAGCCGTATTTT
CDR3 protein: CSVLAGGQPYF

D gene: -
J gene: TRBJ1-3
V gene: TRBV12-5
clone size: -
CDR3 DNA: TGTGCTAGTGGTTTGGACACCTCTGGAAACACCATATATTTT
CDR3 protein: CASGLDTSGNTIYF

D gene: -
J gene: TRBJ1-1
V gene: TRBV10-3
clone size: -
CDR3 DNA: TGTGCCATCAGTGGGGGGGGGCTGAACACTGAAGCTTTCTTT
CDR3 protein: CAISGGGLNTEAFF

D gene: TRBD1
J gene: TRBJ1-2
V gene: TRBV7-2
clone size: -
CDR3 DNA: TGTGCCAGCAGCCCCCGGGGACAGAGCTATGGCTACACCTTC
CDR3 protein: CASSPRGQSYGYTF

D gene: -
J gene: TRBJ1-1
V gene: TRBV29-1
clone size: once
CDR3 DNA: TGCAGCGTCCCACCGGGGGAGGGCACTGAAGCTTTCTTT
CDR3 protein: CSVPPGEGTEAFF

D gene: TRBD2
J gene: TRBJ2-1
V gene: TRBV12-5
clone size: -
CDR3 DNA: TGTGCTAGTGGCCTCGGGGGGAACTACAATGAGCAGTTCTTC
CDR3 protein: CASGLGGNYNEQFF

D gene: TRBD2
J gene: TRBJ2-1
V gene: TRBV18
clone size: -
CDR3 DNA: TGTGCCAGCTCACCATTTAGACCCGGGACTAGCTTCTACAATGAGCAGTTCTTC
CDR3 protein: CASSPFRPGTSFYNEQFF

D gene: -
J gene: TRBJ2-2
V gene: TRBV7-2
clone size: -
CDR3 DNA: TGTGCCAGCAGCTTAGGTCAGAACACCGGGGAGCTGTTTTTT
CDR3 protein: CASSLGQNTGELFF

D gene: TRBD1
J gene: TRBJ2-1
V gene: TRBV11-3
clone size: once
CDR3 DNA: TGTGCCAGCAGAAGACAGGGGGAGGGTCAGTTCTTC
CDR3 protein: CASRRQGEGQFF

D gene: TRBD1
J gene: TRBJ1-2
V gene: TRBV19
clone size: -
CDR3 DNA: TGTGCCAGTAGTACCCGACAGGGTTGGGGCTACACCTTC
CDR3 protein: CASSTRQGWGYTF

D gene: -
J gene: TRBJ1-6
V gene: TRBV5-6
clone size: -
CDR3 DNA: TGTGCCAGCAGCTTAGCGGGAATCTATAATTCACCCCTCCACTTT
CDR3 protein: CASSLAGIYNSPLHF

D gene: TRBD1
J gene: TRBJ2-1
V gene: TRBV28
clone size: few
CDR3 DNA: TGTGCCAGCTGGGGACAGATCTACAATGAGCAGTTCTTC
CDR3 protein: CASWGQIYNEQFF

D gene: TRBD1
J gene: TRBJ1-2
V gene: TRBV6-1
clone size: -
CDR3 DNA: TGTGCCAGCAGTGACAGGGGGACAGCTAACTATGGCTACACCTTC
CDR3 protein: CASSDRGTANYGYTF

D gene: -
J gene: TRBJ2-1
V gene: TRBV6-5
clone size: once
CDR3 DNA: TGTGCCAGCAGTTACCAGGGACATCCCCTCAATGAGCAGTTCTTC
CDR3 protein: CASSYQGHPLNEQFF

D gene: -
J gene: TRBJ2-1
V gene: TRBV18
clone size: -
CDR3 DNA: TGTGCCAGCTCACCACCGGTGAAAGAGTCCCATGAGCAGTTCTTC
CDR3 protein: CASSPPVKESHEQFF

D gene: TRBD1
J gene: TRBJ2-5
V gene: TRBV7-9
clone size: -
CDR3 DNA: TGTGCCAGCAGCTTAGACGGCAGGGGGCGAGAGACCCAGTACTTC
CDR3 protein: CASSLDGRGRETQYF

D gene: TRBD1
J gene: TRBJ1-5
V gene: TRBV14
clone size: once
CDR3 DNA: TGTGCCAGCAGCCACCCATTGCCGGGACAGGGGGTTAAGGATCAGCCCCAGCATTTT
CDR3 protein: CASSHPLPGQGVKDQPQHF

D gene: -
J gene: TRBJ1-2
V gene: TRBV13
clone size: -
CDR3 DNA: TGTGCCAGCAGCTTCCGGGGCGGGGGGGACCGAGGCTATGGCTACACCTTC
CDR3 protein: CASSFRGGGDRGYGYTF

D gene: -
J gene: TRBJ2-3
V gene: TRBV5-1
clone size: -
CDR3 DNA: TGCGCCAGCAGCTTGGGGAGGGCGTCAAATACGCAGTATTTT
CDR3 protein: CASSLGRASNTQYF

D gene: -
J gene: TRBJ1-1
V gene: TRBV9
clone size: -
CDR3 DNA: TGTGCCAGCAGTCGCGGGGTAGGGGCTGAAGCTTTCTTT
CDR3 protein: CASSRGVGAEAFF

D gene: -
J gene: TRBJ2-1
V gene: TRBV7-2
clone size: -
CDR3 DNA: TGTGCCAGCAGCTTAGTGGCGCTCTTAGCTAGCGCCGGAGATGAGCAGTTCTTC
CDR3 protein: CASSLVALLASAGDEQFF

D gene: -
J gene: TRBJ1-1
V gene: TRBV20-1
clone size: once
CDR3 DNA: TGCAGTGCGCACAGGTCAGGTGAAGCTTTCTTT
CDR3 protein: CSAHRSGEAFF

D gene: -
J gene: TRBJ1-1
V gene: TRBV6-5
clone size: -
CDR3 DNA: TGTGCCAGCAGTTACGGCGAGGGGAACACTGAAGCTTTCTTT
CDR3 protein: CASSYGEGNTEAFF

D gene: TRBD2
J gene: TRBJ2-2
V gene: TRBV10-3
clone size: -
CDR3 DNA: TGTGCCATCAGTGGATATAGCGGGGGTCCGAACACCGGGGAGCTGTTTTTT
CDR3 protein: CAISGYSGGPNTGELFF

D gene: TRBD2
J gene: TRBJ2-1
V gene: TRBV7-2
clone size: few
CDR3 DNA: TGTGCCAGCAGCTTAGAGGGGACTAGTCGTCGAAATGAGCAGTTCTTC
CDR3 protein: CASSLEGTSRRNEQFF

D gene: -
J gene: TRBJ1-5
V gene: TRBV19
clone size: -
CDR3 DNA: TGTGCCAGTAGCGACAGGTATAGCAATCAGCCCCAGCATTTT
CDR3 protein: CASSDRYSNQPQHF

D gene: -
J gene: TRBJ1-5
V gene: TRBV6-5
clone size: -
CDR3 DNA: TGTGCCTCCAAGGGGGGGGGAGGTCAGCCCCAGCATTTT
CDR3 protein: CASKGGGGQPQHF

D gene: -
J gene: TRBJ2-3
V gene: TRBV9
clone size: -
CDR3 DNA: TGTGCCAGCAGCGTAACAAAGGATACGCAGTATTTT
CDR3 protein: CASSVTKDTQYF

D gene: -
J gene: TRBJ1-1
V gene: TRBV14
clone size: once
CDR3 DNA: TGTGCCAGCAGCCAAGATCGGGCAGGGATCGCTTTCTTT
CDR3 protein: CASSQDRAGIAFF

D gene: -
J gene: TRBJ1-1
V gene: TRBV5-1
clone size: once
CDR3 DNA: TGCGCCAGCAGCTTCGGGGGAACTGAAGCTTTCTTT
CDR3 protein: CASSFGGTEAFF

D gene: -
J gene: TRBJ1-4
V gene: TRBV19
clone size: -
CDR3 DNA: TGTGCCAGTAGTCGCGCGCGGGCTGGAACTAATGAAAAACTGTTTTTT
CDR3 protein: CASSRARAGTNEKLFF

D gene: TRBD1
J gene: TRBJ1-4
V gene: TRBV25-1
clone size: -
CDR3 DNA: TGTGCCAGCAGTGACCCGGGACAGGAAAATGAAAAACTGTTTTTT
CDR3 protein: CASSDPGQENEKLFF

D gene: -
J gene: TRBJ1-6
V gene: TRBV7-2
clone size: -
CDR3 DNA: TGTGCCAGCAGACCTCAGGGAATGGGCTATAATTCACCCCTCCACTTT
CDR3 protein: CASRPQGMGYNSPLHF